This TCR beta chain appears in the sequencing data of a study of blood T cells in healthy people across ages. On this clonotype: Antigen unknown.

Together with a sample-barcoded 5' primer, a J-beta primer mix was included in a second PCR lasting about 7 to 11 cycles. Each sample provided no less than 2.5 million CDR3-containing paired-end reads. One entry per CDR3 protein results from TCRdb running MiXCR on the 5' RACE reads. The data contain hundreds of thousands of distinct CDR3 sequences, roughly 50% of them singletons. Study-level results: In long-lived donors, naive CD4+ cell counts and diversity exceeded those of aged donors.

Sequencing input: blood. This clonotype was sampled from a man aged 35-49 years in good health.

CDR3 protein: CASIKLSAEGYEQYF. CDR3 DNA: TGTGCCAGCATAAAACTCTCAGCGGAAGGCTACGAGCAGTACTTC. This chain connects TRBV27 to TRBJ2-7, with a possible D match to TRBD2 (5 bases). CDR1 MNHEY and CDR2 SMNVEV come from the germline V gene (reference sequence). The CDR3 extends over 15 amino acids. V was shortened by 7 bases and J by 3 bases, with 19 bases between the two germline ends.